Listed here are 25 T cell receptor beta chains from one sample, sequenced in a study of graft-versus-host responses after intestinal transplantation. Assay: immunoSEQ multiplex PCR; the TCRdb copy retains only in-frame clones and omits some. Of about 10,000 clones in the sample, 30% to 35% were seen once. Sequences were derived from alloreactive CD4+ T cells from a mixed lymphocyte reaction culture, sampled before transplantation. The subset is: CFSE-low proliferating T cells sorted from roughly six-day pre-transplant mixed lymphocyte reaction (GvH or HvG direction). The receptors were gathered from a human patient who was an organ donor for intestinal transplantation.

By proportion, this clone is medium-sized. This chain uses TRBV7-3 with TRBJ1-6; perhaps TRBD1 as D (6 bases). Trimming removed 2 bases at V and 7 bases at J, with 9 bases between. Per the germline V gene, CDR1 is SGHTA and CDR2 is FQGTGA. The CDR3 is made up of 14 amino acids. CDR3 sequence: CASSLSGQNSPLHF. The CDR3 DNA sequence: TGTGCCAGCAGCTTATCCGGACAGAATTCACCCCTCCACTTT.

The chain combines TRBV5-1 with TRBJ2-5; maybe TRBD1 (6 bases). With 1 base removed from V and 4 bases from J, the gap between germline ends came to 17 bases. The CDR3 is 16 amino acids. In germline, CDR1 is SGHRS, CDR2 YFSETQ. The CDR3 sequence is CASSLWNRAEGETQYF. The CDR3 DNA is TGCGCCAGCAGCTTGTGGAACAGGGCGGAAGGAGAGACCCAGTACTTC.

The V call is TRBV4-2, the J call TRBJ1-2; a weak D match, TRBD1 (5 bases). V was pared by 1 base and J by 5 bases, with 14 bases between. The germline gives CDR1 LGHNA, CDR2 YNFKEQ. CDR3 size: 15 residues. CDR3 coding DNA: TGTGCCAGCAGCCAAGTCCGGGACGGATTTTATGGCTACACCTTC. Translating it yields CASSQVRDGFYGYTF.

In this sample, this clone turned up a few times. The J gene is TRBJ1-1, the V gene TRBV10-3; 7 nucleotides match TRBD1. The CDR3 sequence is 15 residues long. The ends lost 6 bases at V and 1 base at J; junction bases unmatched: 8. Germline CDR1 ENHRY, CDR2 SYGVKD. CDR3 residues: CAIRDRTQRNTEAFF. The CDR3 nucleotides are TGTGCCATCAGGGACAGGACTCAGAGGAACACTGAAGCTTTCTTT.

The rearrangement joins TRBV28 to TRBJ1-5; D call uncertain. V lost 4 bases, J lost 4 bases, and 14 bases lay in between. CDR1 is MDHEN, CDR2 SYDVKM, per germline. CDR3 size: 15 residues. The CDR3 bases are TGTGCCAGCAGTTCTACCAGAACCGCGAATCAGCCCCAGCATTTT. This encodes CASSSTRTANQPQHF. The full variable domain, its missing parts supplied by reference TRBV28 and TRBJ1-5, is DVKVTQSSRYLVKRTGEKVFLECVQDMDHENMFWYRQDPGLGLRLIYFSYDVKMKEKGDIPEGYSVSREKKERFSLILESASTNQTSMYLCASSSTRTANQPQHFGDGTRLSIL.

The chain combines TRBV9 with TRBJ1-1; D is unresolved. CDR1 and CDR2 (germline): SGDLS, YYNGEE. There are 14 residues in the CDR3. V gave up 0 bases and J gave up 0 bases, with 6 bases separating them. The CDR3 DNA reads TGTGCCAGCAGCGTAGGACACATGAACACTGAAGCTTTCTTT. Translation: CASSVGHMNTEAFF.

This clone has only a few counts. The chain has TRBV20-1 and TRBJ1-1; the D gene is possibly TRBD1 (5 bases). The V and J ends lost 3 bases and 10 bases respectively, with 12 bases between them. The CDR3 covers 11 residues. The germline V gene has CDR1 DFQATT and CDR2 SNEGSKA (reference sequence). The CDR3 sequence: CSARFVGVAFF. For the CDR3, the DNA is TGCAGTGCTAGGTTTGTGGGGGTAGCTTTCTTT.

This clone is termed medium-sized (0.01 to 0.1%). The V and J genes are TRBV5-1 and TRBJ2-1; D call uncertain. Germline CDR1 reads SGHRS; CDR2 reads YFSETQ. V shed 6 bases and J shed 0 bases, with 13 bases lying between them. CDR3 length: 15 amino acids. CDR3 bases: TGCGCCAGCACCCTTACAGACAACTCCTACAATGAGCAGTTCTTC. This translates into CASTLTDNSYNEQFF.

V gene TRBV7-4 combines with J gene TRBJ2-6; D not certain. Germline CDR1 and CDR2: SGHVT and SQSDAQ. Between the trimmed V and J ends, which lost 0 bases and 1 base, there was a span of 10 bases. CDR3 length: 17 amino acids. Here the CDR3 reads CASSLAPQRSGANVLTF. The CDR3 DNA is TGTGCCAGCAGCTTAGCGCCCCAGAGATCTGGGGCCAACGTCCTGACTTTC.

This clone has a handful of counts. The CDR3 sequence: CASSLGGNTGELFF. Written as DNA, the CDR3 is TGTGCCAGCAGCTTGGGAGGGAACACCGGGGAGCTGTTTTTT. The chain has TRBV7-3 and TRBJ2-2; weak D call: TRBD2 (6 bases). Germline V gene lookup returns CDR1 SGHTA and CDR2 FQGTGA. The CDR3 consists of 14 residues. Trimming removed 3 bases at V and 1 base at J, with 6 bases between.

The chain joins TRBV23-1 to TRBJ2-7, with TRBD1 matching 10 bases. TRBV23-1 is marked as an open reading frame, function uncertain. Trimming cost V 3 bases and J 0 bases; bases outside gene matches: 5. This CDR3 comprises 16 residues. The CDR3 is CASSHLGQGPSYEQYF. The CDR3 DNA is TGCGCCAGCAGTCATTTGGGACAGGGGCCCTCCTACGAGCAGTACTTC.

For the CDR3, the DNA is TGTGCCAGCACGGGACAGGGTAATTCACCCCTCCACTTT. This translates into CASTGQGNSPLHF. The chain joins TRBV6-6 to TRBJ1-6, with 9 nucleotides matching TRBD1. Germline CDR1 reads MNHNY; CDR2 reads SVGAGI (reference sequence). V lost 7 bases and J lost 6; bases outside the gene matches: 1. This CDR3 comprises 13 residues.

This rearrangement joins TRBV2 to TRBJ2-3; 11 positions match TRBD2. This CDR3 contains 16 residues. Trimming cost V 7 bases and J 0 bases; bases outside gene matches: 6. The germline gives CDR1 SNHLY, CDR2 FYNNEI. CDR3: CASTFSGGASTDTQYF. The CDR3 nucleotides read TGTGCCAGCACTTTTAGCGGGGGGGCCAGCACAGATACGCAGTATTTT. Looking up the rest from reference TRBV2 and TRBJ2-3 gives the full variable domain: EPEVTQTPSHQVTQMGQEVILRCVPISNHLYFYWYRQILGQKVEFLVSFYNNEISEKSEIFDDQFSVERPDGSNFTLKIRSTKLEDSAMYFCASTFSGGASTDTQYFGPGTRLTVL.

This clone turned up a few times. The chain uses TRBV4-1 and TRBJ1-2; 10 bases line up with TRBD1. V dropped 0 bases and J dropped 3; count of bases not matched to a gene: 1. The germline V gene has CDR1 MGHRA and CDR2 YSYEKL. The CDR3 runs to 15 residues. This CDR3 is CASSQDGTGDYGYTF. CDR3 sequence (DNA): TGCGCCAGCAGCCAAGATGGGACAGGGGACTATGGCTACACCTTC.

Turning to this clone: Its ends do not fully match the called genes, so a read error is possible. The genes are TRBV29-1 and TRBJ1-2; D is uncertain. Germline loops: CDR1 SQVTM, CDR2 ANQGSEA. The CDR3 has 13 amino acids. CDR3 nucleotides: TGCAGCGTTGAAGGAGTAGGTTTTCTGGGGAATCAGTTC. Its protein product is CSVEGVGFLGNQF.

The V gene is TRBV28, the J gene TRBJ1-2; 10 bases are shared with TRBD1. Unmatched junction bases numbered 2, after V lost 2 bases and J lost 2 bases. CDR3 length equals 15 residues. The germline V gene has CDR1 MDHEN and CDR2 SYDVKM. The CDR3 sequence is CASSLETGGNYGYTF. The CDR3, as DNA: TGTGCCAGCAGTTTAGAGACAGGGGGCAACTATGGCTACACCTTC.

The rearrangement joins TRBV7-2 to TRBJ2-3; D unresolved. With 1 base removed from V and 0 bases from J, the gap between germline ends came to 5 bases. The CDR3 is 14 residues long. From germline, CDR1 is SGHTA and CDR2 FQGNSA. The CDR3 region is CASSLGASTDTQYF. CDR3 DNA: TGTGCCAGCAGCTTAGGGGCTAGCACAGATACGCAGTATTTT.

By proportion, this clone is medium-sized. The rearrangement uses TRBV2 and TRBJ1-2; no clear D gene. There are 14 residues in the CDR3. Trimming stripped 5 bases from V and 5 bases from J, with 15 bases between. The germline gives CDR1 SNHLY, CDR2 FYNNEI. DNA for the CDR3: TGTGCCAGCAGTCATGGTTCCAGTATTTATGGCTACACCTTC. As protein: CASSHGSSIYGYTF.

This clone turned up a few times. Possible read error: a much larger clone is one base away. This same CDR3 is encoded by further DNA sequences in the sample. The chain joins TRBV11-3 to TRBJ1-1; D possibly corresponds to TRBD1 (5 bases). Per the germline V gene, CDR1 is SGHNT and CDR2 is YENEEA. The CDR3 contains 15 residues. The CDR3 DNA reads TGCGCCAGCAGCTTCAGGGCCACCATGAACACTGAAGCTTTCTTT. It is translated as CASSFRATMNTEAFF. The full variable domain, its missing parts supplied by reference TRBV11-3 and TRBJ1-1, is EAGVVQSPRYKIIEKKQPVAFWCNPISGHNTLYWYLQNLGQGPELLIRYENEEAVDDSQLPKDRFSAERLKGVDSTLKIQPAELGDSAVYLCASSFRATMNTEAFFGQGTRLTVV.

The V gene is TRBV2, the J gene TRBJ1-2; D remains unclear. The CDR3 is 12 residues long. Trimming cost V 4 bases and J 5 bases, with 8 bases left between them. Looked up from germline, CDR1 is SNHLY and CDR2 is FYNNEI. CDR3 in DNA: TGTGCCAGCAGTGTAAAGGCGTATGGCTACACCTTC. Translation: CASSVKAYGYTF. The full variable domain, its missing parts supplied by reference TRBV2 and TRBJ1-2, is EPEVTQTPSHQVTQMGQEVILRCVPISNHLYFYWYRQILGQKVEFLVSFYNNEISEKSEIFDDQFSVERPDGSNFTLKIRSTKLEDSAMYFCASSVKAYGYTFGSGTRLTVV.

This clone was counted a few times. The chain recombines TRBV19 with TRBJ1-1; no clear D. The CDR3 sequence is 14 residues long. CDR1 LNHDA and CDR2 SQIVND come from the germline V gene (reference sequence). V lost 7 bases and J 1 base, leaving 13 bases between the germline ends. CDR3: CASTHLGRNTEAFF. The CDR3 DNA follows: TGTGCCAGTACCCATTTAGGGCGGAACACTGAAGCTTTCTTT.

J is TRBJ2-3 and V is TRBV7-2; 13 bases are a match to TRBD2. CDR3 length equals 16 residues. Germline CDR1 reads SGHTA; CDR2 reads FQGNSA. Trimming at V came to 5 bases and at J to 6 bases, leaving 8 bases not matched to a gene. CDR3 in amino acids: CASSPLAGGPADTQYF. CDR3 in DNA: TGTGCCAGCAGCCCACTAGCGGGGGGGCCTGCGGATACGCAGTATTTT.

This chain uses TRBV5-1 with TRBJ2-5; possibly TRBD2 for D (5 bases). The CDR3 loop spans 12 amino acids. The V end was cut by 0 bases, the J end by 7 bases, with 7 bases between. The germline gives CDR1 SGHRS, CDR2 YFSETQ. Here the CDR3 reads CASSLAEGTQYF. The CDR3, as DNA: TGCGCCAGCAGCTTGGCCGAGGGGACCCAGTACTTC.

This clone is a singleton in its sample. This chain connects TRBV5-1 to TRBJ2-6, with a tentative D call TRBD1 (6 bases). The germline CDR1 and CDR2 sequences are SGHRS and YFSETQ. The CDR3 runs 16 residues. Trimming removed 5 bases at V and 2 bases at J, with 14 bases between. CDR3 protein: CASSWDGQTGANVLTF. The DNA of the CDR3 is TGCGCCAGCAGTTGGGACGGACAGACTGGGGCCAACGTCCTGACTTTC.

CDR3 in amino acids: CASSQTYEQYF. In nucleotides, the CDR3 is TGTGCCAGCAGCCAAACGTACGAGCAGTACTTC. The chain is built from TRBV14 and TRBJ2-5; no firm D call. The J call may be faulty, since TRBJ2-7 better matches the DNA end. Germline V gene sequence: CDR1 SGHDN, CDR2 FVKESK. The CDR3 runs 11 residues.